These 29 T cell receptor beta chains originate from one sample sequenced in a study of beta chain features in type 1 diabetes. Investigators reverse transcribed all isolated RNA, so they sequenced expressed TCRB transcripts. Data came from immunoSEQ multiplex PCR; TCRdb stores just in-frame clones and leaves some out. The sample includes 900,000 or so clones, roughly a sixth of them seen just once. The specimen was naive CD4+ T cells from blood. These receptors originate from a woman younger than 30 in good health.

J is TRBJ2-5 and V is TRBV5-1; unclear D gene. This CDR3 region has 13 residues. Between the trimmed V and J ends, which lost 3 bases and 2 bases, there was a span of 8 bases. In germline, CDR1 is SGHRS, CDR2 YFSETQ. The CDR3 sequence: CASSSLTQETQYF. The CDR3 bases are TGCGCCAGCAGCTCCCTAACGCAAGAGACCCAGTACTTC.

Remarks on this clone: This CDR3 is also generated by other DNA sequences in the sample. The CDR3 region has the DNA TGTGCCAGCAGCTTGAATAGGGAGCAGTTCTTC. Amino acid sequence: CASSLNREQFF. This chain connects TRBV5-6 to TRBJ2-1; D is unresolved. The V gene lost 1 base and the J gene lost 10 bases, with 6 bases spanning the gap. The germline V gene has CDR1 SGHDT and CDR2 YYEEEE. The CDR3 contains 11 residues.

This clone was seen more than once but under ten times. J is TRBJ1-4 and V is TRBV2; D gene ambiguous. The length of the CDR3 is 12 residues. Deletions cut 8 bases from V and 8 bases from J, with 12 bases between. CDR1 is SNHLY and CDR2 is FYNNEI in the germline V gene. CDR3 DNA: TGTGCCAGCGCGGCCGTCGGAGAAAAACTGTTTTTT. This gives the protein CASAAVGEKLFF.

The chain recombines TRBV7-9 with TRBJ2-6, with 9 bases matching TRBD1. Trimming took 11 bases from V and 0 from J; bases not matched to a gene: 11. CDR3 length: 17 residues. The germline gives CDR1 SEHNR, CDR2 FQNEAQ (reference sequence). The CDR3 reads CAGHRDRAGSGANVLTF. The CDR3 DNA is TGTGCCGGACATCGGGACAGGGCTGGCTCTGGGGCCAACGTCCTGACTTTC.

Only a few counts were recorded for this clone. The V call is TRBV7-6, the J call TRBJ1-2, with D uncertain. Germline V lookup: CDR1 SGHVS, CDR2 FNYEAQ. V lost 5 bases and J 1 base, leaving 8 bases between the germline ends. The CDR3 loop spans 13 amino acids. CDR3 in amino acids: CASSGDLNYGYTF. In nucleotides, the CDR3 is TGTGCCAGCAGCGGTGACCTTAACTATGGCTACACCTTC.

The J gene is TRBJ1-2, the V gene TRBV28; no reliable D call. CDR3 size: 14 residues. V shed 7 bases and J shed 3 bases, with 15 bases lying between them. Germline V gene sequence: CDR1 MDHEN, CDR2 SYDVKM. This CDR3 reads CASIRGGQDYGYTF. CDR3 nucleotide sequence: TGTGCCAGCATCCGGGGTGGGCAGGACTATGGCTACACCTTC.

The J gene is TRBJ1-1, the V gene TRBV7-9; D is unclear. The V end lost 3 bases, the J end lost 3 bases, and 11 bases lay between the germline ends. Germline V gives CDR1 SEHNR, CDR2 FQNEAQ (reference sequence). This CDR3 region has 14 residues. Here the CDR3 reads CASSFTDVHTEAFF. CDR3 DNA: TGTGCCAGCAGCTTTACAGACGTCCACACTGAAGCTTTCTTT.

V gene TRBV28 combines with J gene TRBJ1-2; 7 nucleotides agree with TRBD1. CDR3 length equals 14 residues. Germline V lookup: CDR1 MDHEN, CDR2 SYDVKM. The V and J ends lost 6 bases and 1 base, in that order; junction bases with no gene match: 5. The chain's CDR3 is CASRMGQLNYGYTF. CDR3 bases: TGTGCCAGCAGAATGGGACAGCTTAACTATGGCTACACCTTC.

Regarding this clone: This specimen includes other DNA sequences encoding the same CDR3. This chain uses TRBV10-3 with TRBJ2-7, with TRBD1 as a possible D gene (7 bases). Trimming stripped 3 bases from V and 10 bases from J, with 19 bases between. Per the germline V gene, CDR1 is ENHRY and CDR2 is SYGVKD. The CDR3 has 14 amino acids. The CDR3 is CAISDGQGGSEQYF. The DNA of the CDR3 is TGTGCCATCAGTGATGGGCAGGGGGGCTCCGAACAGTACTTC.

This clone was seen a handful of times. The chain carries TRBV7-9 and TRBJ2-5; 7 nucleotides line up with TRBD2. Germline lookup yields CDR1 SEHNR and CDR2 FQNEAQ (reference sequence). J was trimmed by 5 bases and V by 5 bases; bases with no gene match: 11. This CDR3 is built from 15 residues. Here the CDR3 DNA reads TGTGCCAGCAGCGTTAACTCCGTGGGAGGGGAGACCCAGTACTTC. Amino acids: CASSVNSVGGETQYF.

This clone was observed a few times. V gene TRBV5-1 combines with J gene TRBJ2-5; a possible D gene is TRBD2 (5 bases). The CDR3 is made up of 14 amino acids. Germline assignment: CDR1 SGHRS and CDR2 YFSETQ. The germline V and J ends were trimmed by 2 bases and 2 bases, with 10 bases remaining between them. The CDR3 nucleotides are TGCGCCAGCAGCTTCCGGGGTCGGCAAGAGACCCAGTACTTC. Translation gives CASSFRGRQETQYF.

This clone was recorded once. The DNA of the CDR3 is TGTGCCAGCAGCTCCGGACAGAGGATTTCTGGCTACACCTTC. Protein: CASSSGQRISGYTF. This sequence joins TRBV7-2 and TRBJ1-2, with a possible D match to TRBD1 (6 bases). CDR1 SGHTA and CDR2 FQGNSA come from the germline V gene. The V gene lost 4 bases and the J gene lost 7 bases, with 16 bases spanning the gap. This CDR3 has 14 amino acids.

The V and J genes are TRBV28 and TRBJ2-7; 14 bases fit TRBD2. The end of the DNA fits TRBJ2-1 better, so the J call may be wrong. Germline values: CDR1 MDHEN, CDR2 SYDVKM. CDR3 length equals 18 residues. DNA of the CDR3: TGTGCCAGCAGTTTCAGACTAGCGGGAGGGAGTTCCTACAATGAGCAGTTCTTC. It codes for CASSFRLAGGSSYNEQFF.

This clone was recorded a few times. The chain employs TRBV7-3 and TRBJ2-3; TRBD2 matches at 7 bases. Trimming took 3 bases from V and 4 from J; bases not matched to a gene: 7. CDR3 length equals 15 residues. Germline V gene lookup returns CDR1 SGHTA and CDR2 FQGTGA. The CDR3 nucleotides are TGTGCCAGCAGCTTTATTGGGGGAGGGGCAGATACGCAGTATTTT. Translated: CASSFIGGGADTQYF.

This clone came up a few times. V and J are TRBV29-1 and TRBJ2-7; a possible D gene is TRBD1 (6 bases). This CDR3 region has 14 residues. Germline V gene data show CDR1 as SQVTM and CDR2 as ANQGSEA. With 5 bases removed from V and 2 bases from J, the gap between germline ends came to 16 bases. The CDR3 nucleotides read TGCAGCGTTCGGGACACCCGAGGAGCCTACGAGCAGTACTTC. Translated, it gives CSVRDTRGAYEQYF.

CDR3 residues: CASSRSGVSYEQYF. For the CDR3, the DNA is TGTGCCAGTAGCAGGAGCGGGGTCTCCTACGAGCAGTACTTC. The V gene is TRBV19, the J gene TRBJ2-7; 7 nucleotides line up with TRBD2. Germline CDR1 is LNHDA and CDR2 is SQIVND (reference sequence). The CDR3 extends over 14 amino acids. Trimming took 6 bases from V and 0 from J; bases not matched to a gene: 5.

This clone appeared a few times. The chain combines TRBV28 with TRBJ2-5, with no clear D. Germline V gives CDR1 MDHEN, CDR2 SYDVKM. The CDR3 sequence is 14 residues long. V was trimmed by 1 base and J by 1 base, leaving 7 bases between them. CDR3 sequence: CASSLFQSQETQYF. The CDR3 DNA follows: TGTGCCAGCAGTTTATTCCAATCCCAAGAGACCCAGTACTTC.

The chain links TRBV29-1 to TRBJ2-5; D might be TRBD2 (6 bases). V gave up 0 bases and J gave up 4 bases, with 9 bases separating them. The CDR3 is 13 residues long. Germline assignment: CDR1 SQVTM and CDR2 ANQGSEA. The CDR3 nucleotides are TGCAGCGTTGAAGATGGCGGGGCAGAGACCCAGTACTTC. Amino acids: CSVEDGGAETQYF.

The rearrangement uses TRBV7-9 and TRBJ2-1; a possible D gene is TRBD2 (5 bases). V gave up 2 bases and J gave up 7 bases, with 18 bases separating them. The CDR3 loop spans 16 amino acids. Germline lookup yields CDR1 SEHNR and CDR2 FQNEAQ (reference sequence). CDR3 DNA sequence: TGTGCCAGCAGCTTAAGAACCAGGCGAGGGTCGAATGAGCAGTTCTTC. It translates to CASSLRTRRGSNEQFF.

This chain joins TRBV10-3 and TRBJ2-7; unclear D gene. Trimming took 6 bases from V and 0 from J, leaving 9 bases between them. Germline V CDR1 and CDR2: ENHRY, SYGVKD. CDR3 size: 13 residues. For the CDR3, the DNA is TGTGCCATCAGAAGGGTCTCCTCCTACGAGCAGTACTTC. Translating it yields CAIRRVSSYEQYF.

In this sample, this clone turned up once. The chain recombines TRBV5-1 with TRBJ2-1, with TRBD2 matching 7 bases. Per the germline V gene, CDR1 is SGHRS and CDR2 is YFSETQ. Trimming removed 2 bases from V and 8 bases from J; junction bases left unmatched: 10. The CDR3 runs to 15 residues. In DNA form, the CDR3 reads TGCGCCAGCAGCTTAGACTGGACTAGTAAGGATGAGCAGTTCTTC. It is translated as CASSLDWTSKDEQFF.

This chain connects TRBV6-5 to TRBJ2-5; either TRBD1 or TRBD2 may fit D (5 bases each). Germline CDR1 MNHEY, CDR2 SVGAGI. V lost 2 bases to trimming and J lost 11 bases, with 18 bases between them. The CDR3 loop spans 14 amino acids. The DNA for the CDR3 is TGTGCCAGCAGTTACCTAGACAGTGTGGGGGAGCAGTACTTC. Encoded protein: CASSYLDSVGEQYF.

This clone was observed a handful of times. This chain joins TRBV7-2 and TRBJ2-1; 9 bases are shared with TRBD2. CDR3 size: 15 residues. Germline-derived CDR1 and CDR2 are SGHTA and FQGNSA. The trim removed 2 bases at V and 9 bases at J, leaving 8 bases unmatched. CDR3 nucleotides: TGTGCCAGCAGCTTACAGCGCGGGAGGGGGTCTGAGCAGTTCTTC. Translation: CASSLQRGRGSEQFF.

The rearrangement joins TRBV28 to TRBJ2-1; tentatively, D is TRBD1 (6 bases). Germline-derived CDR1 and CDR2 are MDHEN and SYDVKM. This CDR3 contains 19 residues. V shed 6 bases and J shed 1 base, with 25 bases lying between them. The CDR3 loop reads CASRPPGHSGLWSYNEQFF. CDR3 bases: TGTGCCAGCAGACCGCCGGGACATTCGGGGCTTTGGTCCTACAATGAGCAGTTCTTC.

This clone has only a few counts. This sample includes further DNA sequences coding for the same CDR3. The rearrangement joins TRBV7-2 to TRBJ2-7; either TRBD1 or TRBD2 may fit D (5 bases each). The CDR3 loop spans 13 amino acids. CDR1 and CDR2 from the germline V gene are SGHTA and FQGNSA. V shed 4 bases and J shed 4 bases, with 11 bases lying between them. CDR3 residues: CASSWGKGYEQYF. CDR3 bases: TGTGCCAGCAGCTGGGGGAAGGGTTACGAGCAGTACTTC.

The chain uses TRBV6-6 and TRBJ2-7, with D uncertain. Germline V gene data show CDR1 as MNHNY and CDR2 as SVGAGI (reference sequence). This CDR3 has 15 residues. The V end was cut by 2 bases, the J end by 6 bases, with 17 bases between. DNA of the CDR3: TGTGCCAGCAGTTACCGGGTCGGTCTAGTAGGCGAGCAGTACTTC. It is translated as CASSYRVGLVGEQYF.

Only a few counts were recorded for this clone. The CDR3 sequence is CASSFGGTGGNEQFF. CDR3 DNA: TGTGCCAGCAGTTTTGGGGGGACTGGGGGCAATGAGCAGTTCTTC. The chain is built from TRBV27 and TRBJ2-1; the D gene is possibly TRBD2 (6 bases). The CDR3 is 15 residues long. Trimming pared 3 bases from V and 6 bases from J, leaving 15 bases between. CDR1 and CDR2 from the germline V gene are MNHEY and SMNVEV (reference sequence).

CDR3 residues: CASSYITSTDTQYF. Written as DNA, the CDR3 is TGTGCCAGCAGTTACATAACTAGCACAGATACGCAGTATTTT. The V call is TRBV6-6, the J call TRBJ2-3; D gene unclear. V dropped 2 bases and J dropped 0 bases, with 6 bases sitting between them. CDR3 length: 14 amino acids. The germline V gene encodes CDR1 MNHNY and CDR2 SVGAGI (reference sequence).

This clone was detected a few times. V and J are TRBV7-9 and TRBJ1-4; possibly TRBD1 for D (5 bases). This CDR3 comprises 14 residues. In germline, CDR1 is SEHNR, CDR2 FQNEAQ (reference sequence). V lost 6 bases, J lost 8 bases, and 16 bases lay in between. The CDR3 loop reads CASRSRGGDEKLFF. In nucleotides, the CDR3 is TGTGCCAGCAGATCCCGTGGCGGGGACGAAAAACTGTTTTTT.